Listed below are T cell receptor beta chains from one sample, sequenced in a study of cytomegalovirus exposure and HLA in healthy donors. TCRdb's table, derived via immunoSEQ multiplex PCR, lists solely in-frame clones and lacks some. The table has some 200,000 clones, under 95% seen once. The sequenced sample was PBMCs. These receptors all come from a woman younger than 30 in good health and CMV-seronegative. Both conserved end residues are part of each CDR3. D genes are given only for firm matches. The size field is filled for only some rows; it gives once, few, many or a size class.

d_gene	v_gene	abundance	j_gene	CDR3nt	CDR3aa
.	TRBV27	.	TRBJ1-1	TGTGCCAGCAGTTTTGGCCAGGGAAAAACTGAAGCTTTCTTT	CASSFGQGKTEAFF
TRBD1	TRBV7-2	once	TRBJ1-1	TGTGCCAGCACCAGGACAGGGAGATCTGAAGCTTTCTTT	CASTRTGRSEAFF
.	TRBV6-5	.	TRBJ2-1	TGTGCCGCCCGAGATTTTAGGAGTGACAATGAGCAGTTCTTC	CAARDFRSDNEQFF
TRBD1	TRBV28	.	TRBJ2-7	TGTGCCAGCAGAACCGGGACAGAGCTCTACGAGCAGTACTTC	CASRTGTELYEQYF
.	TRBV2	.	TRBJ1-3	TGTGCCAACAGGAGAGGCATCATCTCTGGAAACACCATATATTTT	CANRRGIISGNTIYF
.	TRBV28	.	TRBJ2-1	TGTGCCAGCAGGGTGAGGGCTGCAGTGGGGGAGCAGTTCTTC	CASRVRAAVGEQFF
.	TRBV18	few	TRBJ1-1	TGTGCCAGCTCACCACGCGAGAACACTGAAGCTTTCTTT	CASSPRENTEAFF
.	TRBV5-1	.	TRBJ1-5	TGCGCCAGCAGCTTACAGGGACCGGATCAGCCCCAGCATTTT	CASSLQGPDQPQHF
.	TRBV11-2	.	TRBJ1-1	TGTGCCAGCAGCTACCGGACGAGGGACTATAATTCAGACACTGAAGCTTTCTTT	CASSYRTRDYNSDTEAFF
.	TRBV7-2	.	TRBJ2-7	TGTGCCAGCAGCTTAGGGCGGGTCTACGAGCAGTACTTC	CASSLGRVYEQYF
.	TRBV9	.	TRBJ2-7	TGTGCCAGCAGCGTAGCGGGGAATGGCGGATTCTCCTACGAGCAGTACTTC	CASSVAGNGGFSYEQYF
TRBD1	TRBV6-1	.	TRBJ1-6	TGTGCCAGCAATATGGGACAGGGGAATTCACCCCTCCACTTT	CASNMGQGNSPLHF
TRBD2	TRBV5-1	.	TRBJ2-7	TGCGCCAGCAGCTTGGTTCCCCGGGACTATACCTACGAGCAGTACTTC	CASSLVPRDYTYEQYF
.	TRBV19	.	TRBJ1-1	TGTGCCAGTAGTATTACAACCCGCACTGAAGCTTTCTTT	CASSITTRTEAFF
.	TRBV27	.	TRBJ2-2	TGTGCCAGCAGTTTAGCAGGGAACACCGGGGAGCTGTTTTTT	CASSLAGNTGELFF
TRBD1	TRBV5-1	.	TRBJ2-7	TGCGCCAGCAGCTCGTCCCGGGACAGGGTATCCTACGAGCAGTACTTC	CASSSSRDRVSYEQYF
TRBD2	TRBV18	.	TRBJ2-1	TGTGCCAGCACGGGACTAGCGGGAGGGATCTCCTACAATGAGCAGTTCTTC	CASTGLAGGISYNEQFF
TRBD1	TRBV2	.	TRBJ1-1	TGTGCCAGCAGAACGGACAGGGACAACACTGAAGCTTTCTTT	CASRTDRDNTEAFF
.	TRBV11-1	.	TRBJ1-1	TGTGCCAGCAGTTTGGACCCCGGGAGAACTGAAGCTTTCTTT	CASSLDPGRTEAFF
.	TRBV4-1	.	TRBJ1-3	TGCGCCAGCAGCCAAGGTGTCGTGGGCAGGGGTGGAAACACCATATATTTT	CASSQGVVGRGGNTIYF
.	TRBV11-1	.	TRBJ2-3	TGTGCCAGCAGCACCAGCCCCGGGGACACAGATACGCAGTATTTT	CASSTSPGDTDTQYF
.	TRBV10-3	.	TRBJ2-3	TGTGCCATCAGCCCGATGTCGGGATCAGCAGATACGCAGTATTTT	CAISPMSGSADTQYF
.	TRBV30	.	TRBJ1-6	TGTGCCTGGAGTCTAGGACCGTTGGGGCGGTATAATTCACCCCTCCACTTT	CAWSLGPLGRYNSPLHF
.	TRBV28	.	TRBJ2-7	TGTGCCAGCATAGCCCCGGGACGGGGGACCTACGAGCAGTACTTC	CASIAPGRGTYEQYF
.	TRBV18	.	TRBJ1-1	TGTGCCAGCTCACAGAAAAGGGGAACTGAAGCTTTCTTT	CASSQKRGTEAFF
TRBD1	TRBV5-6	.	TRBJ2-5	TGTGCCAGCAGCTTGGCAGGGGGTTTTGGTAGTGAGACCCAGTACTTC	CASSLAGGFGSETQYF
.	TRBV29-1	.	TRBJ1-3	TGCAGCGTTAGGAGGCGGGGGGGAAACACCATATATTTT	CSVRRRGGNTIYF
.	TRBV5-4	.	TRBJ2-1	TGTGCCAGCAGCTTGAGGGGTGGCATCATCAATGAGCAGTTCTTC	CASSLRGGIINEQFF
.	TRBV4-2	few	TRBJ2-7	TGTGCCAGCAAAAAACAGGAAGTGGAGGAGCAGTACTTC	CASKKQEVEEQYF
.	TRBV18	medium-sized	TRBJ1-2	TGTGCCAGCTCACCAGGCTCCGATGGCTACACCTTC	CASSPGSDGYTF
.	TRBV18	.	TRBJ1-4	TGTGCCAGCTCACCCGTAAGACAGGTCCCTTGGAATGAAAAACTGTTTTTT	CASSPVRQVPWNEKLFF
TRBD2	TRBV25-1	.	TRBJ2-1	TGTGCCAGCAGTCTCGGGACTAGCTACGTCAATGAGCAGTTCTTC	CASSLGTSYVNEQFF
.	TRBV9	.	TRBJ2-5	TGTGCCAGCAGCGTAGATGTATTGGGAGGACTTCAAGAGACCCAGTACTTC	CASSVDVLGGLQETQYF
.	TRBV19	.	TRBJ1-2	TGTGCCAGTAGTAAGATGACAGAAGGGGTAAATGGCTACACCTTC	CASSKMTEGVNGYTF
TRBD2	TRBV27	.	TRBJ2-3	TGTGCCAGCAGTTTACTGTTGGCGGGAGGGGAAGATACGCAGTATTTT	CASSLLLAGGEDTQYF
TRBD2	TRBV27	.	TRBJ2-2	TGTGCCAGCAGTTTCACTAGCGGCAGCCCAATGCACACCGGGGAGCTGTTTTTT	CASSFTSGSPMHTGELFF
.	TRBV5-1	.	TRBJ1-2	TGCGCCAGCAGCCCCGCTACGGGGGAAGGTAACTATGGCTACACCTTC	CASSPATGEGNYGYTF
.	TRBV19	once	TRBJ2-3	TGTGCCAGTAGTGTTGTGGGAGGGGGTGATACGCAGTATTTT	CASSVVGGGDTQYF
TRBD1	TRBV29-1	once	TRBJ1-2	TGCAGCGTTGGGGCAGGGGGTATTGGCTACACCTTC	CSVGAGGIGYTF
TRBD1	TRBV27	.	TRBJ2-7	TGTGCCAGCAGTTTGTCGGGACAGCCACACTACGAGCAGTACTTC	CASSLSGQPHYEQYF
TRBD1	TRBV7-7	.	TRBJ2-7	TGTGCCAGCAGCCGACAGACAGGGTCCGAGCAGTACTTC	CASSRQTGSEQYF
TRBD1	TRBV27	.	TRBJ1-5	TGTGCCAGCAGCCTCGACAGGGATCGAAATCAGCCCCAGCATTTT	CASSLDRDRNQPQHF
TRBD1	TRBV29-1	.	TRBJ2-2	TGCAGCGCACAGCAGGGGGCAGGAAACACCGGGGAGCTGTTTTTT	CSAQQGAGNTGELFF
TRBD1	TRBV11-2	once	TRBJ2-7	TGTGCCAGCAGCTTAGGGGGGACAGGGGGCGTTGCCTACGAGCAGTACTTC	CASSLGGTGGVAYEQYF
.	TRBV6-5	.	TRBJ2-1	TGTGCCAGCAGGGAACATAGCGGCTCCTACAATGAGCAGTTCTTC	CASREHSGSYNEQFF
.	TRBV10-3	.	TRBJ1-2	TGTGCCATCAGTACCTCCGGGACAACTAACTATGGCTACACCTTC	CAISTSGTTNYGYTF
.	TRBV30	.	TRBJ1-1	TGTGCCTGGACCGTAGGGGGGGCGAACACTGAAGCTTTCTTT	CAWTVGGANTEAFF
.	TRBV10-2	.	TRBJ2-1	TGCGCCAGCAGTGAGGAGGGCGGGAAGTACAATGAGCAGTTCTTC	CASSEEGGKYNEQFF